This TCR beta chain was sequenced in a study of cytomegalovirus exposure and HLA in healthy donors. Study at large: Per a later analysis, the approximately 690 first-cohort and under 150 validation repertoires shared one platform. Findings of the study overall: Whilst most TCR sequences proved rare, a subset of public TCRs occurred across many donors. The study put 150 or so TCR beta chains on its list as cytomegalovirus-associated.

As for this clone: The antigen is unknown.

The 120-subject validation cohort, separate from the approximately 670-subject first cohort, included the donors. Trimming removed 0 bases from V and 7 bases from J, with 12 bases in between. CDR1 is MNHEY, CDR2 SVGAGI, per germline. This CDR3 contains 15 residues. Repertoires were generated with immunoSEQ multiplex PCR, while TCRdb's copy carries only in-frame clones and drops some. The table has about 120,000 clones, about 82% seen once. This TCR was sampled from a man between 18 and 35 years old in good health and CMV-seronegative. V usage is TRBV6-5 and J usage is TRBJ2-2, with D perhaps matching TRBD1 (5 bases). Material for sequencing was PBMCs. The CDR3 protein is CASSYSWGRGGELFF. The CDR3, as DNA: TGTGCCAGCAGTTACTCGTGGGGCCGCGGCGGGGAGCTGTTTTTT.